This TCR beta chain was retrieved from a study of T-cell reconstitution after alpha-beta-depleted transplantation in children. Study observations and caveats: Reportedly, only several hundred clones from non-depleted graft cells drove alpha-beta T-cell counts at about two months. Recipient T cells and thymic progenitors that survived were the source of the high TCRbeta diversity seen at day 60 in some patients.

Germline CDR1 LNHDA, CDR2 SQIVND (reference sequence). CDR3 size: 15 residues. With 5 bases removed from V and 5 bases from J, the gap between germline ends came to 17 bases. This clonotype was picked up a small number of times. Its target is not known. Unique molecular identifiers featured in how the TCRbeta library was prepared. TCRdb ran MiXCR on the PCR reads and lists one entry per CDR3 protein. The table shows a few hundred thousand distinct CDR3 sequences, with 13% occurring only once. The sample in question was PBMCs, mostly from graft donor cells, obtained 360 days after TCRalphabeta/CD19-depleted stem cell transplant. The TCR was taken from a male patient aged 10 to 17 who had a stem cell transplant for acute myeloid leukemia, so the T cells may come from the graft donor. This chain joins TRBV19 and TRBJ2-3, with D perhaps TRBD1 (8 bases). Here the CDR3 DNA reads TGTGCCAGTAGTTCAACAGGGGGGGGTGAAGATACGCAGTATTTT. Amino acid sequence: CASSSTGGGEDTQYF.